These 20 T cell receptor beta chains were sequenced from one sample in a study of blood T cells in healthy people across ages. Next came a second PCR, run for roughly 7 to 12 cycles, which used a sample-barcoded 5' primer along with a J-beta primer mix. TCRdb redid the calling of the 5' RACE reads with MiXCR, one entry per CDR3 protein. This table holds more than 800,000 distinct CDR3 sequences, around 43% found once. The sample comprised blood. These receptors were collected from a woman aged 60-75 years in good health.

This clonotype was counted only a few times. The gene calls are TRBV20-1 and TRBJ1-2; no clear D. V was clipped by 2 bases and J by 3 bases, with 19 bases between them. The germline V gene encodes CDR1 DFQATT and CDR2 SNEGSKA (reference sequence). The CDR3 length is 16 residues. CDR3 amino acids: CSARPSPRALYYGYTF. In DNA form, the CDR3 reads TGCAGTGCTAGACCCTCACCACGGGCGCTTTACTATGGCTACACCTTC.

The gene calls are TRBV6-1 and TRBJ2-7; no firm D call. V gave up 6 bases and J gave up 5 bases, with 17 bases separating them. This CDR3 region has 14 residues. Looked up from germline, CDR1 is MNHNS and CDR2 is SASEGT. This CDR3 is CASSPRPGRNEQYF. CDR3 nucleotides: TGTGCCAGCAGCCCTCGACCAGGCAGAAACGAGCAGTACTTC.

V usage is TRBV5-1 and J usage is TRBJ2-1; the match to TRBD2 covers 8 bases. The length of the CDR3 is 15 residues. The V and J ends lost 3 bases and 9 bases, in that order; junction bases with no gene match: 11. Germline CDR1 reads SGHRS; CDR2 reads YFSETQ. This CDR3 reads CASSSAGGDWGEQFF. The CDR3 region has the DNA TGCGCCAGCAGCTCGGCCGGGGGGGACTGGGGTGAGCAGTTCTTC. The full variable domain, its missing parts supplied by reference TRBV5-1 and TRBJ2-1, is KAGVTQTPRYLIKTRGQQVTLSCSPISGHRSVSWYQQTPGQGLQFLFEYFSETQRNKGNFPGRFSGRQFSNSRSEMNVSTLELGDSALYLCASSSAGGDWGEQFFGPGTRLTVL.

The rearrangement uses TRBV20-1 and TRBJ2-3; a weak D match, TRBD2 (5 bases). V was pared by 0 bases and J by 2 bases, with 18 bases between. The CDR3 loop spans 17 amino acids. Germline-derived CDR1 and CDR2 are DFQATT and SNEGSKA (reference sequence). The CDR3 DNA follows: TGCAGTGCTAGAGATTTGAGAGGGAATTTTCTCACAGATACGCAGTATTTT. Translation: CSARDLRGNFLTDTQYF.

In its sample, this clonotype was seen a few times. J is TRBJ1-5 and V is TRBV4-1, with D perhaps TRBD1 (5 bases). CDR3 size: 14 residues. CDR1 and CDR2 (germline): MGHRA, YSYEKL. The germline V and J ends were trimmed by 3 bases and 8 bases, with 14 bases remaining between them. The DNA for the CDR3 is TGCGCCAGCAGCCACCCCGGGCGGGGGAAGCCCCAGCATTTT. It is translated as CASSHPGRGKPQHF.

Concerning this clonotype itself: At one boundary the junction diverges from the germline segment, which might be a read error. For the CDR3, the DNA is TGTACCACCAGCAGAGAATCAGGCCGTAACAATGAGCAGTTCTTC. It specifies CTTSRESGRNNEQFF. The J gene is TRBJ2-1, the V gene TRBV15; D not resolved. Germline CDR1 is LNHNV and CDR2 is YYDKDF (reference sequence). This CDR3 comprises 15 residues.

Only a few counts were recorded for this clonotype. The CDR3: CSARDTGGRAEAFF. The CDR3 coding sequence is TGCAGTGCTAGAGATACCGGGGGAAGGGCTGAAGCTTTCTTT. The V and J genes are TRBV20-1 and TRBJ1-1; a possible D gene is TRBD1 (5 bases). This CDR3 contains 14 residues. CDR1 DFQATT and CDR2 SNEGSKA come from the germline V gene (reference sequence). The ends were cut back, 0 bases at V and 6 bases at J, with 14 bases in the middle.

The sample holds many counts of this clonotype. The chain links TRBV29-1 to TRBJ2-7; D is perhaps TRBD2 (5 bases). V was trimmed by 5 bases and J by 6 bases, leaving 20 bases between them. Germline V lookup: CDR1 SQVTM, CDR2 ANQGSEA. This CDR3 comprises 14 residues. This CDR3 is CSVRIVWGVSEQYF. The CDR3 region has the DNA TGCAGCGTTAGAATAGTATGGGGAGTGAGCGAGCAGTACTTC.

The V gene is TRBV15, the J gene TRBJ2-5, with 8 bases that match TRBD1. The germline CDR1 and CDR2 sequences are LNHNV and YYDKDF (reference sequence). The CDR3 totals 15 residues. The trim removed 4 bases at V and 3 bases at J, leaving 7 bases unmatched. CDR3 sequence reads: CATSIPDRVEETQYF. The DNA for the CDR3 is TGTGCCACCAGCATTCCGGACAGGGTTGAAGAGACCCAGTACTTC.

This clonotype has more than one count but fewer than ten. The CDR3 reads CACPGTSGRTDTQYF. The CDR3 bases are TGTGCCTGTCCCGGGACTAGCGGACGCACAGATACGCAGTATTTT. The V gene is TRBV30, the J gene TRBJ2-3; TRBD2 matches at 11 bases. This CDR3 is 15 amino acids long. V gave up 6 bases and J gave up 1 base; unmatched junction bases: 6. Germline values: CDR1 GTSNPN, CDR2 SVGIG (reference sequence). Combining the CDR3 with reference TRBV30 and TRBJ2-3 gives the whole variable domain SQTIHQWPATLVQPVGSPLSLECTVEGTSNPNLYWYRQAAGRGLQLLFYSVGIGQISSEVPQNLSASRPQDRQFILSSKKLLLSDSGFYLCACPGTSGRTDTQYFGPGTRLTVL.

The rearrangement joins TRBV5-6 to TRBJ2-7; D may be TRBD1 or TRBD2 (7 bases each). The J call may be faulty, since TRBJ2-5 better matches the DNA end. This CDR3 contains 16 residues. Germline CDR1 and CDR2: SGHDT and YYEEEE. CDR3 region: CASSLGETGREKTQYF. In DNA, the CDR3 is TGTGCCAGCAGCTTGGGGGAGACAGGGAGGGAAAAGACCCAGTACTTC.

CDR3: CASSLRGGAGSPLHF. The CDR3 bases are TGTGCCAGCAGCCTCCGGGGGGGCGCAGGGTCACCCCTCCACTTT. The chain couples TRBV12-3 or TRBV12-4 to TRBJ1-6; D might be TRBD1 (6 bases). The CDR3 extends over 15 amino acids. The V and J ends lost 6 bases and 10 bases respectively, with 19 bases between them.

The CDR3 protein is CSARVIATNEKLFF. CDR3 nucleotide sequence: TGCAGTGCTAGAGTAATTGCAACTAATGAAAAACTGTTTTTT. V gene TRBV20-1 combines with J gene TRBJ1-4; D is ambiguous. CDR1 is DFQATT, CDR2 SNEGSKA, per germline (reference sequence). The CDR3 sequence is 14 residues long. Trimming left V 1 base short and J 0 bases short, with 6 bases between.

Concerning this clonotype itself: The germline gene is not matched at one end of the junction; a read error may be the cause. V usage is TRBV29-1 and J usage is TRBJ2-3; TRBD1 or TRBD2 may be the D gene (5 bases each). The CDR3 sequence is 14 residues long. Germline V gives CDR1 SQVTM, CDR2 ANQGSEA. The CDR3 sequence: CSVKGPPSTDKQYF. The DNA of the CDR3 is TGCAGCGTGAAGGGACCACCTAGCACAGATAAGCAGTATTTT.

This clonotype was picked up a small number of times. The CDR3 coding sequence is TGTGCCAGCAGAGCTGAGAGTGAGCAGTACTTC. The encoded protein is CASRAESEQYF. The genes are TRBV2 and TRBJ2-7; D not resolved. CDR3 size: 11 residues. Germline V gene data show CDR1 as SNHLY and CDR2 as FYNNEI. V was shortened by 6 bases and J by 7 bases, with 10 bases between the two germline ends. The full variable domain, rest sourced from reference TRBV2 and TRBJ2-7, is EPEVTQTPSHQVTQMGQEVILRCVPISNHLYFYWYRQILGQKVEFLVSFYNNEISEKSEIFDDQFSVERPDGSNFTLKIRSTKLEDSAMYFCASRAESEQYFGPGTRLTVT.

This clonotype turned up a few times. The chain is built from TRBV29-1 and TRBJ2-3; perhaps TRBD2 as D (6 bases). The CDR3 is 13 amino acids. CDR1 and CDR2 from the germline V gene are SQVTM and ANQGSEA. V shed 6 bases and J shed 3 bases, with 13 bases lying between them. The CDR3 here is CSVAGGGTDTQYF. CDR3 nucleotide sequence: TGCAGCGTAGCCGGAGGAGGGACAGATACGCAGTATTTT.

This rearrangement joins TRBV6-6 to TRBJ2-5; TRBD1 or TRBD2 may be the D gene (5 bases each). The CDR3 runs 17 residues. The V end was cut by 4 bases, the J end by 2 bases, with 20 bases between. Germline values: CDR1 MNHNY, CDR2 SVGAGI (reference sequence). For the CDR3, the DNA is TGTGCCAGCAGTTCCGGACTTGGGGGATTCCCACAAGAGACCCAGTACTTC. This translates into CASSSGLGGFPQETQYF.

V gene TRBV20-1 combines with J gene TRBJ1-2, with D uncertain. The V and J ends lost 6 bases and 4 bases respectively, with 15 bases between them. Germline CDR1 and CDR2: DFQATT and SNEGSKA (reference sequence). CDR3 size: 13 residues. The CDR3 region is CSAPTGGSYGYTF. CDR3 DNA: TGCAGTGCCCCAACGGGAGGATCCTATGGCTACACCTTC.

This clonotype has at least ten counts. The V and J genes are TRBV29-1 and TRBJ2-7; D gene ambiguous. CDR1 and CDR2 (germline): SQVTM, ANQGSEA. The CDR3 has 15 amino acids. V lost 7 bases to trimming and J lost 0 bases, with 19 bases between them. The CDR3 DNA follows: TGCAGCGCCGGAAGAGTTGGGCTGAGCTCCTACGAGCAGTACTTC. This gives the protein CSAGRVGLSSYEQYF.

J is TRBJ2-7 and V is TRBV3-1; D remains unclear. V was trimmed by 4 bases and J by 2 bases, leaving 12 bases between them. In germline, CDR1 is LGHDT, CDR2 YNNKEL (reference sequence). The CDR3 is 14 residues long. CDR3 residues: CASSPTSSTYEQYF. The CDR3 nucleotides are TGTGCCAGCAGCCCTACTTCGAGTACCTACGAGCAGTACTTC.